The 21 T cell receptor beta chains reported below all come from one sample, sequenced in a study of PD-1 blockade in classical Hodgkin lymphoma. The sample's time point: cycle 4 day 1 (C4D1), after 6 weeks of nivolumab. Autologous stem cell transplantation was followed by relapse in every patient, and brentuximab vedotin exposure varied. Thawed PBMCs were the source of CD4+ T cells, purified by magnetic negative selection. Assay used: immunoSEQ multiplex PCR; TCRdb lists only in-frame clones, some missing. Of 25,000 to 30,000 clones detected, around 80% appear once; the ten largest clones hold 0.5% to 0.65%. The input for sequencing was CD4+ T cells from blood, taken before the fourth cycle of nivolumab. These receptor sequences come from a human donor with classical Hodgkin lymphoma.

This chain joins TRBV11-1 and TRBJ2-7, with TRBD1 as a possible D gene (6 bases). The CDR3 loop spans 12 amino acids. CDR1 and CDR2 (germline): SGHAT, FQDESV (reference sequence). V shed 6 bases and J shed 3 bases, with 9 bases lying between them. CDR3 amino acids: CASSAQGYEQYF. For the CDR3, the DNA is TGTGCCAGCAGTGCACAGGGCTACGAGCAGTACTTC.

The chain couples TRBV10-3 to TRBJ1-1; no reliable D call. V lost 0 bases to trimming and J lost 8 bases, with 4 bases between them. The CDR3 loop spans 11 amino acids. Looked up from germline, CDR1 is ENHRY and CDR2 is SYGVKD. The CDR3 region is CAISESMEAFF. Written as DNA, the CDR3 is TGTGCCATCAGTGAGTCGATGGAAGCTTTCTTT.

The chain is built from TRBV29-1 and TRBJ1-5; D remains ambiguous. Looked up from germline, CDR1 is SQVTM and CDR2 is ANQGSEA. V lost 4 bases, J lost 1 base, and 8 bases lay in between. CDR3 length: 13 residues. The CDR3 region is CSVAMQSNQPQHF. The CDR3 DNA reads as TGCAGCGTTGCCATGCAGAGCAATCAGCCCCAGCATTTT.

This chain joins TRBV5-1 and TRBJ2-5; D perhaps matches TRBD2 (6 bases). CDR1 is SGHRS and CDR2 is YFSETQ in the germline V gene. This CDR3 has 14 residues. V was pared by 0 bases and J by 5 bases, with 11 bases between. The CDR3 reads CASSLDAEGETQYF. The CDR3 coding sequence is TGCGCCAGCAGCTTGGACGCGGAGGGGGAGACCCAGTACTTC.

As concerns this clone: The sample contains more than one DNA sequence encoding this CDR3. V and J are TRBV5-1 and TRBJ1-2; D not certain. Germline loops: CDR1 SGHRS, CDR2 YFSETQ. V dropped 4 bases and J dropped 1 base, with 8 bases sitting between them. The length of the CDR3 is 13 residues. CDR3 sequence (DNA): TGCGCCAGCAGCCCAGACCGTAACTATGGCTACACCTTC. This codes for CASSPDRNYGYTF.

Regarding this clone: The CDR3 carries no conserved terminal phenylalanine or tryptophan, so it likely arises from a read error. Because the CDR3's place on the DNA is in doubt, the DNA is left out and the CDR3 is given as listed by TCRdb. The chain employs TRBV7-8 and TRBJ2-3; the DNA was not used to check the table's D call, TRBD2. The CDR3 contains 13 residues when both ends are counted. From germline, CDR1 is SGHVS and CDR2 FQNEAQ. This CDR3 reads CASSLAPARGARV.

V and J are TRBV5-1 and TRBJ2-3; a possible D gene is TRBD2 (6 bases). The CDR3 is 14 residues long. Germline-derived CDR1 and CDR2 are SGHRS and YFSETQ. Trimming removed 3 bases from V and 2 bases from J, with 10 bases in between. CDR3 residues: CASSYGGATDTQYF. The CDR3 coding sequence is TGCGCCAGCAGCTACGGGGGAGCCACAGATACGCAGTATTTT.

The rearrangement links TRBV6-5 to TRBJ2-7; tentatively, D is TRBD2 (5 bases). V was clipped by 0 bases and J by 2 bases, with 11 bases between them. The CDR3 has 15 residues. Germline V lookup: CDR1 MNHEY, CDR2 SVGAGI. CDR3 nucleotide sequence: TGTGCCAGCAGTTACTCGGGAGCAAAAGCCTACGAGCAGTACTTC. Translation: CASSYSGAKAYEQYF.

The CDR3 is CASSVEGNTIYF. As DNA, the CDR3 is TGTGCCAGCAGCGTTGAGGGAAACACCATATATTTT. The chain links TRBV7-9 to TRBJ1-3; D remains ambiguous. Trimming took off 5 bases at V and 4 bases at J, with 6 bases between the two ends. Germline loops: CDR1 SEHNR, CDR2 FQNEAQ (reference sequence). This CDR3 is built from 12 residues.

This sequence joins TRBV27 and TRBJ2-1, with D perhaps matching TRBD2 (5 bases). Germline assignment: CDR1 MNHEY and CDR2 SMNVEV (reference sequence). This CDR3 contains 14 residues. V lost 5 bases and J 5 bases, leaving 13 bases between the germline ends. For the CDR3, the DNA is TGTGCCAGCAGTCCCATCCTAGCTAACAATGAGCAGTTCTTC. Translation gives CASSPILANNEQFF.

The chain carries TRBV27 and TRBJ1-1; 8 bases are a match to TRBD1. This CDR3 has 17 amino acids. Trimming cost V 6 bases and J 0 bases; bases outside gene matches: 12. From germline, CDR1 is MNHEY and CDR2 SMNVEV (reference sequence). CDR3 region: CASSLGRTGSMNTEAFF. The DNA for the CDR3 is TGTGCCAGCAGCTTAGGCCGGACAGGGAGTATGAACACTGAAGCTTTCTTT.

The chain uses TRBV27 and TRBJ2-7; D might be TRBD1 (5 bases). Germline values: CDR1 MNHEY, CDR2 SMNVEV (reference sequence). CDR3 length equals 14 residues. V lost 7 bases to trimming and J lost 2 bases, with 15 bases between them. The CDR3 here is CASTTRQGTYEQYF. Written as DNA, the CDR3 is TGTGCCAGCACGACAAGGCAGGGAACCTACGAGCAGTACTTC.

This rearrangement joins TRBV6-1 to TRBJ1-5; D is uncertain. The V gene's germline CDR1 is MNHNS and CDR2 SASEGT. The germline V and J ends were trimmed by 4 bases and 2 bases, with 6 bases remaining between them. The CDR3 is made up of 13 amino acids. The CDR3 protein is CASSGSGNQPQHF. In DNA, the CDR3 is TGTGCCAGCAGTGGAAGCGGCAATCAGCCCCAGCATTTT.

The V and J genes are TRBV7-2 and TRBJ2-7, with D tentatively TRBD1 (6 bases). V was shortened by 1 base and J by 7 bases, with 17 bases between the two germline ends. The germline CDR1 and CDR2 sequences are SGHTA and FQGNSA. The CDR3 has 15 amino acids. CDR3 in amino acids: CASSLEDRKTGEQYF. In DNA, the CDR3 is TGTGCCAGCAGCTTAGAAGACAGGAAAACGGGGGAGCAGTACTTC. The full variable domain, rest sourced from reference TRBV7-2 and TRBJ2-7, is GAGVSQSPSNKVTEKGKDVELRCDPISGHTALYWYRQSLGQGLEFLIYFQGNSAPDKSGLPSDRFSAERTGGSVSTLTIQRTQQEDSAVYLCASSLEDRKTGEQYFGPGTRLTVT.

The chain combines TRBV7-9 with TRBJ1-2, with TRBD1 as a possible D gene (5 bases). The V end was cut by 1 base, the J end by 7 bases, with 16 bases between. CDR3 length equals 15 residues. Germline values: CDR1 SEHNR, CDR2 FQNEAQ (reference sequence). CDR3 DNA sequence: TGTGCCAGCAGCTTAGAGGTATCCGGGGGTCCTGGCTACACCTTC. Encoded protein: CASSLEVSGGPGYTF.

The V call is TRBV6-5, the J call TRBJ2-5; the match to TRBD1 covers 8 bases. J gave up 0 bases and V 6 bases, and 3 bases lay outside the gene matches. The CDR3 covers 14 residues. Looked up from germline, CDR1 is MNHEY and CDR2 is SVGAGI. CDR3 DNA: TGTGCCAGCAGGATGGACAGGGACCAAGAGACCCAGTACTTC. Translated, it gives CASRMDRDQETQYF.

CDR3 sequence: CASSPSENTIYF. CDR3 coding DNA: TGTGCCAGCAGCCCCAGCGAGAACACCATATATTTT. The chain links TRBV7-9 to TRBJ1-3; no firm D call. CDR1 SEHNR and CDR2 FQNEAQ come from the germline V gene (reference sequence). The CDR3 spans 12 residues. V lost 5 bases and J lost 7, with 9 bases in between.

The chain links TRBV5-1 to TRBJ2-5, with D perhaps TRBD1 (6 bases). V was pared by 2 bases and J by 2 bases, with 7 bases between. CDR1 and CDR2 from the germline V gene are SGHRS and YFSETQ. This CDR3 has 13 residues. The CDR3 reads CASSLQGQETQYF. In DNA form, the CDR3 reads TGCGCCAGCAGCTTACAGGGTCAAGAGACCCAGTACTTC.

This clone was seen more than once but under ten times. The chain uses TRBV11-3 and TRBJ1-6; no clear D. The ends were cut back, 3 bases at V and 9 bases at J, with 9 bases in the middle. Germline V gives CDR1 SGHNT, CDR2 YENEEA. This CDR3 has 13 amino acids. The CDR3 coding sequence is TGTGCCAGCAGCTTGGATAGTACTTCACCCCTCCACTTT. This translates into CASSLDSTSPLHF.

This chain connects TRBV28 to TRBJ1-2; D is possibly TRBD1 (6 bases). Deletions cut 3 bases from V and 2 bases from J, with 10 bases between. The CDR3 consists of 14 residues. Germline assignment: CDR1 MDHEN and CDR2 SYDVKM. The CDR3 DNA sequence: TGTGCCAGCAGTTTGGCAGGGGCCAACTATGGCTACACCTTC. Amino acids: CASSLAGANYGYTF.

This rearrangement joins TRBV19 to TRBJ2-3; D may be TRBD2 (5 bases). Trimming stripped 10 bases from V and 9 bases from J, with 14 bases between. The CDR3 totals 11 residues. Germline loops: CDR1 LNHDA, CDR2 SQIVND (reference sequence). This CDR3 is CATRGYITQYF. DNA of the CDR3: TGTGCCACTCGAGGGTACATCACGCAGTATTTT.